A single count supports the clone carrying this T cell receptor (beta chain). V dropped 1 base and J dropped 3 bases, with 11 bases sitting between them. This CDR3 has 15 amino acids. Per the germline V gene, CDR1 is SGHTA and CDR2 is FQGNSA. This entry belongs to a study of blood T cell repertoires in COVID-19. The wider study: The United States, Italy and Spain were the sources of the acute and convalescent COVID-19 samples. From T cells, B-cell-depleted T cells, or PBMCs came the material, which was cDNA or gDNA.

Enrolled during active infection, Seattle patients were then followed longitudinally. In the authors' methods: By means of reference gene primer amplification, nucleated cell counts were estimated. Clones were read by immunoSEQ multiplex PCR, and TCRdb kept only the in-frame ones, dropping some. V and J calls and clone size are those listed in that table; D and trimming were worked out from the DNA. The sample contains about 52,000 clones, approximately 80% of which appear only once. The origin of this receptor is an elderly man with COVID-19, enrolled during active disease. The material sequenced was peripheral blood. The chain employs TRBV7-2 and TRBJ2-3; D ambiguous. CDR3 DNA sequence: TGTGCCAGCAGCTTAGGAGCAGGCCCGACAGATACGCAGTATTTT. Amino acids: CASSLGAGPTDTQYF.